This TCR beta chain was observed in a study of control samples from healthy donors and cancer patients. The CDR3 has 17 amino acids. Germline CDR1 reads MGHRA; CDR2 reads YSYEKL. V lost 0 bases, J lost 2 bases, and 16 bases lay in between. Data came from immunoSEQ multiplex PCR; TCRdb stores just in-frame clones and leaves some out. The sample records about 130,000 clones, roughly 90% being singletons. The V call is TRBV4-1, the J call TRBJ2-5, with D possibly TRBD1 on 5 matching bases. This receptor was taken from a man between 18 and 29 years old in good health. Material: blood. The CDR3: CASSQEGLKDSQETQYF. The CDR3 bases are TGCGCCAGCAGCCAAGAAGGGTTGAAAGACAGTCAAGAGACCCAGTACTTC.